This TCR beta chain came from a study of patients and donors after allogeneic stem cell transplantation (dated by TCRdb to the early 2020s). The sample holds one count of this clonotype. The target of this receptor is not known. The junction departs from germline at one end; a sequencing error may be responsible. The library relied on RT-PCR. Sequencing took place on a NextSeq 550. TCRdb handled the public reads itself, with Q25 trimming in fastp and clone calling in MiXCR, and kept productive beta chains. CDR3 protein sequences are deduplicated, and each keeps its most common genes and DNA. The sample profile shows hundreds of thousands of distinct CDR3 sequences; 12% to 15% of them were found once. More than 9% of the sample comes from the top ten. The CDR3, cysteine through phenylalanine, is 12 amino acids long. CDR3 DNA is the only sequence kept; it has 36 bases, read in frame from the first base. CDR1 and CDR2 (DFQATT, SNEGSKA) derive from the germline V gene (reference sequence).

The rearrangement combines TRBV20-1 with TRBJ1-1; there is no confident call for the D gene. The sequence came from a human donor who was either an allogeneic HSCT recipient or a stem cell or donor lymphocyte infusion donor (not recorded which). It is not recorded whose cells these are; they may come from a transplant donor. Source material: blood, either unsorted or a sorted T cell fraction (not recorded which). For the CDR3, the sequence is CSASQRNTEAFF. DNA sequence: TGCAGTGCTAGCCAGCGAAACACTGAAGCATTCTTT.